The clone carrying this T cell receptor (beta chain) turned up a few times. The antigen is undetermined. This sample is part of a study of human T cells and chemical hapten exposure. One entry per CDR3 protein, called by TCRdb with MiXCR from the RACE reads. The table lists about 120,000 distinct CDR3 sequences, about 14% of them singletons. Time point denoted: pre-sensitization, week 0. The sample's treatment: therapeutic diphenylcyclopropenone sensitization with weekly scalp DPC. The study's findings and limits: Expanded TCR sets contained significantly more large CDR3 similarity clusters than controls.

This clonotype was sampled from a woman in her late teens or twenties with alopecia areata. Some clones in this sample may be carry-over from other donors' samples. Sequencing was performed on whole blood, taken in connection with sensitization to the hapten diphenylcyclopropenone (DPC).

CDR3 sequence reads: CASSPIRGDLETQYF. CDR3 coding DNA: TGTGCCAGCAGCCCCATCAGGGGAGATTTGGAGACCCAGTACTTC. This rearrangement joins TRBV7-2 to TRBJ2-5; D is perhaps TRBD1 (6 bases). CDR1 is SGHTA, CDR2 FQGNSA, per germline. The V end was cut by 5 bases, the J end by 5 bases, with 18 bases between. The CDR3 loop spans 15 amino acids.